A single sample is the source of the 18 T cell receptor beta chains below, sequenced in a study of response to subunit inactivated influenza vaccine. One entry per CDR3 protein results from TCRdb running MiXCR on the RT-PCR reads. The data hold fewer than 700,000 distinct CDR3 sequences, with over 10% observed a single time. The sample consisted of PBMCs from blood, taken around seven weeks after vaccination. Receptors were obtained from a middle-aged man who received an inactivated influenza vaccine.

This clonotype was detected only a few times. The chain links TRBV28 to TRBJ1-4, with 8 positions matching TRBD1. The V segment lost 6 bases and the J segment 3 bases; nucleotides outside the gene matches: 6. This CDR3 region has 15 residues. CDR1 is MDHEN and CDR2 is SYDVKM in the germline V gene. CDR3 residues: CASRNRGAANEKLFF. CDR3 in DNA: TGTGCCAGCAGAAACAGGGGGGCGGCTAATGAAAAACTGTTTTTT.

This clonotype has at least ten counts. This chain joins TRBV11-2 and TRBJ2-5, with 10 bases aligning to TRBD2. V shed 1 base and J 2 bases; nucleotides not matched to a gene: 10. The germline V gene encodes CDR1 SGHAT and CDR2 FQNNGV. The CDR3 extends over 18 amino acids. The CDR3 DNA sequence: TGTGCCAGCAGCTTAGGTGCTAGCGGGGGCGCCGGGCAAGAGACCCAGTACTTC. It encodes CASSLGASGGAGQETQYF.

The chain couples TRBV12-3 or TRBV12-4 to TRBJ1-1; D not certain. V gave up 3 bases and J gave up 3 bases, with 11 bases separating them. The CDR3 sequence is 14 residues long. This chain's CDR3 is CASSFAPWDTEAFF. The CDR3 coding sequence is TGTGCCAGCAGTTTCGCACCCTGGGACACTGAAGCTTTCTTT.

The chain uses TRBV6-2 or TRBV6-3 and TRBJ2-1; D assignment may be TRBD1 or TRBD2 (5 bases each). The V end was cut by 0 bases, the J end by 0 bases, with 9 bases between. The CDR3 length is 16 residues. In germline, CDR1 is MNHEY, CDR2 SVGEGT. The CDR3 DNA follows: TGTGCCAGCAGTTACTCGGCTGGGGGCTCCTACAATGAGCAGTTCTTC. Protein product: CASSYSAGGSYNEQFF.

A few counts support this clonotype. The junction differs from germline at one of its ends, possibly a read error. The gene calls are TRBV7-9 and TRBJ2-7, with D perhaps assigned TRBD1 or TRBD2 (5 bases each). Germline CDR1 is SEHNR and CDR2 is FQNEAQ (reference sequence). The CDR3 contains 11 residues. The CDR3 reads CASSFGGRIHF. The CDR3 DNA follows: TGTGCCAGCAGCTTTGGGGGTAGGATTCACTTC. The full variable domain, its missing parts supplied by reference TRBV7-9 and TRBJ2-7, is DTGVSQNPRHKITKRGQNVTFRCDPISEHNRLYWYRQTLGQGPEFLTYFQNEAQLEKSRLLSDRFSAERPKGSFSTLEIQRTEQGDSAMYLCASSFGGRIHFGPGTRLTVT.

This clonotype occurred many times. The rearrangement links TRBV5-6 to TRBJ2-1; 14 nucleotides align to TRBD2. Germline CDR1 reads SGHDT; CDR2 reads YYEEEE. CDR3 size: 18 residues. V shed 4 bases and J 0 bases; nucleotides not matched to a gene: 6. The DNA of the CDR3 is TGTGCCAGCAGCGTGGGACTAGCGGGAGACCGCTCCTACAATGAGCAGTTCTTC. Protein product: CASSVGLAGDRSYNEQFF. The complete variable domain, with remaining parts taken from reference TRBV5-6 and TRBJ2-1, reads DAGVTQSPTHLIKTRGQQVTLRCSPKSGHDTVSWYQQALGQGPQFIFQYYEEEERQRGNFPDRFSGHQFPNYSSELNVNALLLGDSALYLCASSVGLAGDRSYNEQFFGPGTRLTVL.

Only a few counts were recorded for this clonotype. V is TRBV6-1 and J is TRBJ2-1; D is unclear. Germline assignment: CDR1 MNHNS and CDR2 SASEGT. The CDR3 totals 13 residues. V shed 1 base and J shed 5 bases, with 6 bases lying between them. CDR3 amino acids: CASSEVVDNEQFF. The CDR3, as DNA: TGTGCCAGCAGTGAAGTGGTGGACAATGAGCAGTTCTTC.

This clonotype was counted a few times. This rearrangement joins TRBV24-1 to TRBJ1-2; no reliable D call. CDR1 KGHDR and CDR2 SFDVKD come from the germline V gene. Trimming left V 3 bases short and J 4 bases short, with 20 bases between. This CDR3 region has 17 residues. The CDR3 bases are TGTGCCACCAGTGATGGCCGGGCCGATATACTGGGCTATGGCTACACCTTC. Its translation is CATSDGRADILGYGYTF.

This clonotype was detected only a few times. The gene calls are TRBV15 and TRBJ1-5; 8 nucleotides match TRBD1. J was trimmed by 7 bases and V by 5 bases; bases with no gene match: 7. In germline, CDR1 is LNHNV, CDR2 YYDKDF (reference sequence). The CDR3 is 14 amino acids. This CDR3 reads CATSGQGQRQPQHF. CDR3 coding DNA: TGTGCCACCAGCGGACAGGGTCAGAGGCAGCCCCAGCATTTT.

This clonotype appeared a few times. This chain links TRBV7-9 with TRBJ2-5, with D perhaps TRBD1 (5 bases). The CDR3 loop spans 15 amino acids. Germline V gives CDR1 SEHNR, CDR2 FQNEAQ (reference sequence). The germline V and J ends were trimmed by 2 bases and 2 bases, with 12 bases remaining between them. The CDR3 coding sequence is TGTGCCAGCAGCTTACGTCAGGGTGAACAAGAGACCCAGTACTTC. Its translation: CASSLRQGEQETQYF.

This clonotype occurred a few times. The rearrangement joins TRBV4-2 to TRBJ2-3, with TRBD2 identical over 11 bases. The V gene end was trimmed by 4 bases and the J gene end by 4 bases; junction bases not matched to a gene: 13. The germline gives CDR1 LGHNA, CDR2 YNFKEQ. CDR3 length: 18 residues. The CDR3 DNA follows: TGTGCCAGCAGCCCCTTACTAGCGGGAGATATACGGGCAGATACGCAGTATTTT. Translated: CASSPLLAGDIRADTQYF.

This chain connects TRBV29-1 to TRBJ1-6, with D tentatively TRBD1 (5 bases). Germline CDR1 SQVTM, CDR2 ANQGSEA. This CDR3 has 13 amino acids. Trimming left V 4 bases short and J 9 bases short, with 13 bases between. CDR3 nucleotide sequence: TGCAGCGTTGTTATAGGGGAAGGTTCACCCCTCCACTTT. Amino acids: CSVVIGEGSPLHF.

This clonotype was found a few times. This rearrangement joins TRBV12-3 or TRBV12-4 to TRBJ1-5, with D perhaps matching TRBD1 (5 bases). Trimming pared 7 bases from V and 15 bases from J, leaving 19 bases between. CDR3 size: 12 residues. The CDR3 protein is CASTTFGDLPHF. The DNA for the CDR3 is TGTGCCAGCACTACCTTCGGGGACCTCCCGCATTTT.

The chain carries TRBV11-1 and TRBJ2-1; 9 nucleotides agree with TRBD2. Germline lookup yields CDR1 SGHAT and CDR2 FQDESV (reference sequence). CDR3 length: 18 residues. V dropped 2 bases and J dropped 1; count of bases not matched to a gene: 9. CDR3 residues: CASSLRPIAGDSYNEQFF. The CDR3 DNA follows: TGTGCCAGCAGCTTACGGCCCATAGCGGGGGATTCCTACAATGAGCAGTTCTTC.

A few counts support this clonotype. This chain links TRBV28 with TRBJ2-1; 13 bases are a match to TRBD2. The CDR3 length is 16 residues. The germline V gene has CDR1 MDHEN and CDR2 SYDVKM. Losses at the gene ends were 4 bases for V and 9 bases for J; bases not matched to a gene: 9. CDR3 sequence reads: CASSSRTSGSLGEQFF. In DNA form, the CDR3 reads TGTGCCAGCAGTTCCCGGACTAGCGGGAGTCTCGGTGAGCAGTTCTTC.

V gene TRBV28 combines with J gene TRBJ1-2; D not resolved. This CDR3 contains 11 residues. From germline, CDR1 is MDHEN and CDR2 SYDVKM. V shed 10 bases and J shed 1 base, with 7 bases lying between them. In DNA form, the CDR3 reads TGTGCCATCCTGCTTAACTATGGCTACACCTTC. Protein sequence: CAILLNYGYTF.

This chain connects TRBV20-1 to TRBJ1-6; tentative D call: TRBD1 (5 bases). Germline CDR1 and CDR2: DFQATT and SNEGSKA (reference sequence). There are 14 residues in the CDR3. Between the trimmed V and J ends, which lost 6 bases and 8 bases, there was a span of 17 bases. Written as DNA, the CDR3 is TGCAGTGCGTACCCCCGGCAGGGTTATTCACCCCTCCACTTT. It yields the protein CSAYPRQGYSPLHF.

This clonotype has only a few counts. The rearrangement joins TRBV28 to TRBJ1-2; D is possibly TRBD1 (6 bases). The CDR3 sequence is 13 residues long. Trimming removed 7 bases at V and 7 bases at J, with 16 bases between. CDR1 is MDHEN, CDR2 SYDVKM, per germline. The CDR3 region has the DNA TGTGCCAGCATCGCGGGACAAGAGGGTGGCTACACCTTC. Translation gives CASIAGQEGGYTF.